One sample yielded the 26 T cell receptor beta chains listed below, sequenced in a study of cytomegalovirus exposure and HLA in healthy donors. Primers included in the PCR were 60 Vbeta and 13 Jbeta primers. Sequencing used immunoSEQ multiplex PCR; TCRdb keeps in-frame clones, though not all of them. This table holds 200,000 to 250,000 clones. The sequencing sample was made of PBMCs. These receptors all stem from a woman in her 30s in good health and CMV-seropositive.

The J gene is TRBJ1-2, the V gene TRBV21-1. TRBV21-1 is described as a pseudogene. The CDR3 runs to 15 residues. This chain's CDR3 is CASTYRSGVSYGYTF. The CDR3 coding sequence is TGTGCCAGCACCTATCGCTCCGGGGTTAGCTATGGCTACACCTTC.

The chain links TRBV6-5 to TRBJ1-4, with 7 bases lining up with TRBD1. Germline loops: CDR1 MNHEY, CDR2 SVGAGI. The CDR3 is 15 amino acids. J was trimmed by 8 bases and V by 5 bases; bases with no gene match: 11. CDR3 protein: CASSRSTGPAEKLFF. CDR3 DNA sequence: TGTGCCAGCAGTCGCTCGACAGGGCCGGCCGAAAAACTGTTTTTT.

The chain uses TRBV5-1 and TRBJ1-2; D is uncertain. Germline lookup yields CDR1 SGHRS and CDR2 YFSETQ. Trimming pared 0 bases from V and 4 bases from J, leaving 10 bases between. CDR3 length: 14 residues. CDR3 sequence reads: CASSLDGQSYGYTF. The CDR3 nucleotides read TGCGCCAGCAGCTTGGATGGGCAGTCCTATGGCTACACCTTC.

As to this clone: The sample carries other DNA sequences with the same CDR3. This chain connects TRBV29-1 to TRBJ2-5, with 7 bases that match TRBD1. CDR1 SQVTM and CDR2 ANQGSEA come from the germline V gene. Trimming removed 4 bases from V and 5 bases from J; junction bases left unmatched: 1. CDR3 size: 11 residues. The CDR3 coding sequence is TGCAGCGTTGGCAGGGGGGAGACCCAGTACTTC. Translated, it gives CSVGRGETQYF.

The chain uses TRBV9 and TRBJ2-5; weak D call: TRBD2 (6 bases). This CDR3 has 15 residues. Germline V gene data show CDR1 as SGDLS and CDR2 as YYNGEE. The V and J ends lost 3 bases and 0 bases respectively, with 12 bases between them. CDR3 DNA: TGTGCCAGCAGCGCCGATAGCGGAGACCAAGAGACCCAGTACTTC. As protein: CASSADSGDQETQYF.

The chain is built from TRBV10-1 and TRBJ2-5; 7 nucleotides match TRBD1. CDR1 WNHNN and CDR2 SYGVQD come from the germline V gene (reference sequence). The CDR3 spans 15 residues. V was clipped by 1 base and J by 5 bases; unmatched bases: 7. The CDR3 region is CASSEWNRGTETQYF. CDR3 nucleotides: TGCGCCAGCAGTGAGTGGAACAGGGGTACGGAGACCCAGTACTTC.

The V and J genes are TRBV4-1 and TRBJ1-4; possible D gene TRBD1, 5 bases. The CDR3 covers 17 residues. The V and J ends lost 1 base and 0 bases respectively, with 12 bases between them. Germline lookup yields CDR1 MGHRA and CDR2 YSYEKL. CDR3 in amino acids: CASSQVDTSATNEKLFF. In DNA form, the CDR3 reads TGCGCCAGCAGCCAAGTGGACACGTCAGCAACTAATGAAAAACTGTTTTTT.

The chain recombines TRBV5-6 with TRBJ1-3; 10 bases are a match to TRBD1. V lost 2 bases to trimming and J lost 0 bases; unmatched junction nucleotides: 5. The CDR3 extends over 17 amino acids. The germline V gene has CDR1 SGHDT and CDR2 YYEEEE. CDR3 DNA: TGTGCCAGCAGCTTCCGGACAGGGGGAGACTCTGGAAACACCATATATTTT. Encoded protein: CASSFRTGGDSGNTIYF.

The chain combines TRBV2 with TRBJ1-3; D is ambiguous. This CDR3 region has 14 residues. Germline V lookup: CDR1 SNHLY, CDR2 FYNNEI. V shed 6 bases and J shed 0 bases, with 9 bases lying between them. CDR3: CASRPGFSGNTIYF. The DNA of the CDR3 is TGTGCCAGCAGACCGGGATTCTCTGGAAACACCATATATTTT.

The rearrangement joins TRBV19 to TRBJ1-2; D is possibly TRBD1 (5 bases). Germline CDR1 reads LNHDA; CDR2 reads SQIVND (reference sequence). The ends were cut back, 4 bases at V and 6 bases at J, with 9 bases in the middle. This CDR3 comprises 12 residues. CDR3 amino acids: CASSRQGDGYTF. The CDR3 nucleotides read TGTGCCAGTAGTAGGCAGGGTGATGGCTACACCTTC.

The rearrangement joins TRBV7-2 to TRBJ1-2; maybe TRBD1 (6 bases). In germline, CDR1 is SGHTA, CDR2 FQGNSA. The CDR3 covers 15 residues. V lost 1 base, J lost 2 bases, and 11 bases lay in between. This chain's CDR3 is CASSLVLDSNYGYTF. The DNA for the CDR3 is TGTGCCAGCAGCTTAGTACTGGACAGCAACTATGGCTACACCTTC.

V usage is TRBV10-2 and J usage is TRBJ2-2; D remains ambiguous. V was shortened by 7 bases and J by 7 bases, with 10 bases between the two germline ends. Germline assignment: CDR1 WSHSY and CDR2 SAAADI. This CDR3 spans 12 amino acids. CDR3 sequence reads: CASTGGIGELFF. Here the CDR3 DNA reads TGCGCCAGCACGGGTGGCATCGGGGAGCTGTTTTTT.

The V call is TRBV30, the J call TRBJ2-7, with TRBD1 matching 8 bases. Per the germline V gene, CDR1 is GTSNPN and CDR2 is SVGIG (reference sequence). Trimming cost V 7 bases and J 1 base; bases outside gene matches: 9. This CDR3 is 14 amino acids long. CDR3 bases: TGTGCCTATGAGGACAGGGAATCGTCCTACGAGCAGTACTTC. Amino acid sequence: CAYEDRESSYEQYF.

The CDR3 sequence is CASRPGLAGTGELFF. In DNA form, the CDR3 reads TGTGCCAGCAGACCGGGACTAGCGGGGACCGGGGAGCTGTTTTTT. This chain links TRBV7-2 with TRBJ2-2; TRBD2 aligns across 13 bases. Losses at the gene ends were 6 bases for V and 5 bases for J; bases not matched to a gene: 3. Per germline, CDR1 SGHTA and CDR2 FQGNSA. The CDR3 runs to 15 residues.

The CDR3 region has the DNA TGTGCCATCAGCTCGGGACAGAAGGATGGCTACACCTTC. It yields the protein CAISSGQKDGYTF. The chain joins TRBV10-3 to TRBJ1-2; 7 nucleotides agree with TRBD1. Germline CDR1 is ENHRY and CDR2 is SYGVKD. The CDR3 has 13 residues. The ends lost 6 bases at V and 6 bases at J; junction bases unmatched: 7.

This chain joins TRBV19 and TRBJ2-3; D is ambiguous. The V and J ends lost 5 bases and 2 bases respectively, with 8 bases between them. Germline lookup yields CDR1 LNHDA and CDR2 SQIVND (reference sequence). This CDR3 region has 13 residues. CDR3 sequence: CASSSINTDTQYF. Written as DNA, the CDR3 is TGTGCCAGTAGTTCTATCAACACAGATACGCAGTATTTT.

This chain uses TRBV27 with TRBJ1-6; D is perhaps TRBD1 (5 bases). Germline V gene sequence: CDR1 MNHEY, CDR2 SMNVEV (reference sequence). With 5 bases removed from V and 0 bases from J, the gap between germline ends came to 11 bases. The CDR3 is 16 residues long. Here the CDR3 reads CASSRTTVSYNSPLHF. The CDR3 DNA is TGTGCCAGCAGTCGTACGACAGTCTCCTATAATTCACCCCTCCACTTT.

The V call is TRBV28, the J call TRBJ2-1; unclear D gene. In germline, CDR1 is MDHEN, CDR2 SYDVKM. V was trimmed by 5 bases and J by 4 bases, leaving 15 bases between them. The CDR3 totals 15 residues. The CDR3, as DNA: TGTGCCAGCAGTCCCCTGCGGCTCTCTTACAATGAGCAGTTCTTC. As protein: CASSPLRLSYNEQFF.

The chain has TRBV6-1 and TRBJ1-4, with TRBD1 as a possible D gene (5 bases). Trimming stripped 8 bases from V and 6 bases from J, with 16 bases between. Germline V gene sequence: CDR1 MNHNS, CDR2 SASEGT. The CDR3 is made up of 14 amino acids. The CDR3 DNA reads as TGTGCCAGCGCTTTGGGGGGGGAGGATGAAAAACTGTTTTTT. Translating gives CASALGGEDEKLFF.

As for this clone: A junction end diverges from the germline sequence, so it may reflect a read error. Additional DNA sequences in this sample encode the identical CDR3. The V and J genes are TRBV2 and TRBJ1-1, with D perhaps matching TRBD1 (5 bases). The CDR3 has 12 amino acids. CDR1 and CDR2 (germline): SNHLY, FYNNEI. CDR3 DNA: TGCGCCAGCACGGGGGAATGGTCTGAAGCTTTCTTT. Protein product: CASTGEWSEAFF.

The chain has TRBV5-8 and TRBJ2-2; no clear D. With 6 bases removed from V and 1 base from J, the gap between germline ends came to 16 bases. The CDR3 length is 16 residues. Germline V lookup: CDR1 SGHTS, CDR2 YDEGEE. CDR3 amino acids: CASNSWASRNTGELFF. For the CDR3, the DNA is TGTGCCAGCAACTCTTGGGCTTCCAGGAACACCGGGGAGCTGTTTTTT.

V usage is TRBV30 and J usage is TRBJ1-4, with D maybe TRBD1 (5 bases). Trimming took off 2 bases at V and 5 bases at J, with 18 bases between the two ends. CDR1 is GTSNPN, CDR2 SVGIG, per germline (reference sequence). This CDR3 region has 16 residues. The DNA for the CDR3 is TGTGCCTGGAGTCGCCAGGCAGACAGTCCCAATGAAAAACTGTTTTTT. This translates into CAWSRQADSPNEKLFF.

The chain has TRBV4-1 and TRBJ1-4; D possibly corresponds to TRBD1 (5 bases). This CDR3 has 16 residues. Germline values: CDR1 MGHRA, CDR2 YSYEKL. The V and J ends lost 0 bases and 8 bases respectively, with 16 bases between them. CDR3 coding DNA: TGCGCCAGCAGCCAAGATCCCGGCGCGGGGCTAGAAAAACTGTTTTTT. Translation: CASSQDPGAGLEKLFF.

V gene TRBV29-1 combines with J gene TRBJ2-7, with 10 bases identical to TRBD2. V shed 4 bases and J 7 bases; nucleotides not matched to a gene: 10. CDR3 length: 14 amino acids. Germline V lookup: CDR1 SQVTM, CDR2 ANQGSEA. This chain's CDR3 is CSVVRASGSREQYF. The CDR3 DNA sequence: TGCAGCGTTGTCAGGGCTAGCGGGAGTCGGGAGCAGTACTTC.

Here the CDR3 reads CAWSPIETQYF. CDR3 nucleotides: TGTGCCTGGAGCCCCATAGAGACCCAGTACTTC. The genes are TRBV30 and TRBJ2-5; D is uncertain. The CDR3 has 11 residues. V lost 3 bases and J lost 4, with 6 bases in between. The germline V gene encodes CDR1 GTSNPN and CDR2 SVGIG (reference sequence).

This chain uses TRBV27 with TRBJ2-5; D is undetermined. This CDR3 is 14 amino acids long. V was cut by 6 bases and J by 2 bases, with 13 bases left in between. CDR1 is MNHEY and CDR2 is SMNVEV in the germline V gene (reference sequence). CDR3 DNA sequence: TGTGCCAGCAGCCCGACCTGGAGTCAAGAGACCCAGTACTTC. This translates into CASSPTWSQETQYF.